This entry lists 8 T cell receptor beta chains sequenced from one sample in a study of T cell responses to AZD1222 COVID-19 vaccine. Some clones are missing from TCRdb's copy, which holds only in-frame ones; the method was immunoSEQ multiplex PCR. The sample yields under 200,000 clones, 94% seen once. The sequences come from peripheral blood, collected on day 0 of AZD1222 vaccination. The receptors were sampled from an adult in good health.

The V call is TRBV11-2, the J call TRBJ2-5; D is unresolved. The CDR3 is made up of 11 amino acids. Germline CDR1 reads SGHAT; CDR2 reads FQNNGV. V was cut by 3 bases and J by 5 bases, with 4 bases left in between. The CDR3 is CASSLVETQYF. The CDR3 DNA reads TGTGCCAGCAGCTTGGTGGAGACCCAGTACTTC.

In DNA form, the CDR3 reads TGTGCCACCAGCACCCTTGATTCACCCCTCCACTTT. It translates to CATSTLDSPLHF. This rearrangement joins TRBV15 to TRBJ1-6, with D uncertain. CDR1 is LNHNV and CDR2 is YYDKDF in the germline V gene (reference sequence). The CDR3 is 12 residues long. V was pared by 4 bases and J by 8 bases, with 6 bases between.

The chain employs TRBV19 and TRBJ2-3, with a tentative D call TRBD2 (7 bases). Germline CDR1 LNHDA, CDR2 SQIVND (reference sequence). V lost 0 bases to trimming and J lost 2 bases, with 12 bases between them. The CDR3 has 16 amino acids. The CDR3: CASSIDPAGATDTQYF. CDR3 in DNA: TGTGCCAGTAGTATAGACCCCGCGGGGGCCACAGATACGCAGTATTTT. Looking up the rest from reference TRBV19 and TRBJ2-3 gives the full variable domain: DGGITQSPKYLFRKEGQNVTLSCEQNLNHDAMYWYRQDPGQGLRLIYYSQIVNDFQKGDIAEGYSVSREKKESFPLTVTSAQKNPTAFYLCASSIDPAGATDTQYFGPGTRLTVL.

As for this clone: Different DNA sequences within this sample yield the same CDR3. The J gene is TRBJ1-3, the V gene TRBV9; 7 bases fit TRBD1. The CDR3 totals 14 residues. With 7 bases clipped from V and 3 bases from J, the junction kept 7 bases outside the gene matches. Germline V lookup: CDR1 SGDLS, CDR2 YYNGEE. CDR3 residues: CASSEGDSGNTIYF. The DNA for the CDR3 is TGTGCCAGCTCGGAAGGGGACAGTGGAAACACCATATATTTT.

The J gene is TRBJ2-7, the V gene TRBV6-1; D gene unclear. This CDR3 spans 14 amino acids. Germline CDR1 and CDR2: MNHNS and SASEGT. Trimming removed 3 bases at V and 6 bases at J, with 15 bases between. This chain's CDR3 is CASSDHAEAREQYF. As DNA, the CDR3 is TGTGCCAGCAGTGACCACGCAGAGGCCCGCGAGCAGTACTTC.

V gene TRBV19 combines with J gene TRBJ2-1, with D tentatively TRBD2 (5 bases). The CDR3 length is 14 residues. V lost 2 bases, J lost 3 bases, and 8 bases lay in between. Germline assignment: CDR1 LNHDA and CDR2 SQIVND (reference sequence). The chain's CDR3 is CASSITGVYNEQFF. The CDR3 region has the DNA TGTGCCAGTAGTATAACCGGGGTCTACAATGAGCAGTTCTTC.

About this clone itself: Distinct nucleotide sequences in the sample also encode this CDR3. The CDR3 protein is CASSLSTDTQYF. Here the CDR3 DNA reads TGTGCCAGCAGCCTGTCGACAGATACGCAGTATTTT. The chain uses TRBV3-1 (or the pseudogene TRBV3-2) and TRBJ2-3, with D unresolved. The CDR3 spans 12 residues. Trimming shortened V by 4 bases and J by 3 bases, and 5 bases separated the two germline ends. CDR1 and CDR2 (germline): LGHDT, YNNKEL (reference sequence).

The V and J genes are TRBV30 and TRBJ2-2; D not resolved. The CDR3 contains 11 residues. Trimming removed 2 bases from V and 4 bases from J, with 2 bases in between. Germline V CDR1 and CDR2: GTSNPN, SVGIG (reference sequence). This chain's CDR3 is CAWSFTGELFF. In DNA, the CDR3 is TGTGCCTGGAGTTTCACCGGGGAGCTGTTTTTT.